This TCR beta chain was identified during a study of high-grade serous ovarian cancer treatment subgroups. Tumor samples were obtained before definitive surgery or chemotherapy. Clones were sequenced by immunoSEQ multiplex PCR, and TCRdb holds only the in-frame ones, with some missing. The profile shows about 15,000 clones, roughly nine tenths of them singletons. In regard to this clone: Its target is unknown.

The study's findings and limits: Different patients shared almost no repertoire; same-patient tumors shared about 0.1 to 0.8. Only CDR3 was analyzed; CDR1 and CDR2 were not.

Trimming took 5 bases from V and 3 from J; bases not matched to a gene: 4. CDR1 SGHKS and CDR2 YYEKEE come from the germline V gene (reference sequence). This CDR3 comprises 14 residues. This sequence was found in a human donor with high-grade serous ovarian cancer. The sequenced sample consisted of tumor tissue. The chain uses TRBV5-5 and TRBJ2-3; 9 bases align to TRBD1. CDR3 residues: CASRAGTGTDTQYF. CDR3 in DNA: TGTGCCAGCAGGGCCGGGACAGGGACAGATACGCAGTATTTT.